A single sample is the source of the 22 T cell receptor beta chains below, sequenced in a study of beta chain features in type 1 diabetes. Sequenced material consisted of expressed TCRB transcripts (all of the isolated RNA was reverse transcribed). Profiling relied on immunoSEQ multiplex PCR, and the TCRdb table lists in-frame clones only, not all of them. The table has around 50,000 clones, approximately 40% seen once. Whole-study results and caveats: Across all four CD4+ subsets, people with type 1 diabetes showed modestly shorter TCRB CDR3s.

Their specific antigens are unknown. Material for sequencing was stem cell memory CD4+ T cells from blood. Every receptor here comes from a man aged 30-40 years with type 1 diabetes.

V gene TRBV5-1 combines with J gene TRBJ2-7; the D gene is possibly TRBD1 (5 bases). Germline V gene data show CDR1 as SGHRS and CDR2 as YFSETQ. There are 14 residues in the CDR3. V lost 4 bases to trimming and J lost 1 base, with 12 bases between them. CDR3 loop: CASSLSAGSYEQYF. As DNA, the CDR3 is TGCGCCAGCAGCCTCTCGGCAGGGTCCTACGAGCAGTACTTC.

This clone was found once. This chain connects TRBV4-1 to TRBJ1-4; D gene ambiguous. Germline CDR1 and CDR2: MGHRA and YSYEKL. The CDR3 totals 13 residues. Trimming removed 4 bases from V and 7 bases from J, with 10 bases in between. The CDR3 is CASSLQWSEKLFF. DNA for the CDR3: TGCGCCAGCAGCCTGCAGTGGAGTGAAAAACTGTTTTTT.

The chain combines TRBV7-9 with TRBJ2-7; 7 bases are a match to TRBD2. This CDR3 region has 14 residues. Trimming cost V 5 bases and J 6 bases; bases outside gene matches: 10. Germline V gene lookup returns CDR1 SEHNR and CDR2 FQNEAQ (reference sequence). DNA of the CDR3: TGTGCCAGCAGCCCACTTGCGGGAGTAGGCGAGCAGTACTTC. It is translated as CASSPLAGVGEQYF.

In nucleotides, the CDR3 is TGTGCCAGCAGTTCGGGCGACTTGTGGACAGCCCTCTCCTACGAGCAGTACTTC. Amino acid sequence: CASSSGDLWTALSYEQYF. The V call is TRBV28, the J call TRBJ2-7, with a weak D call TRBD1 (6 bases). The V end lost 4 bases, the J end lost 0 bases, and 22 bases lay between the germline ends. Per the germline V gene, CDR1 is MDHEN and CDR2 is SYDVKM. This CDR3 has 18 residues.

V and J are TRBV6-5 and TRBJ1-1, with no clear D. This CDR3 contains 16 residues. V was trimmed by 0 bases and J by 6 bases, leaving 17 bases between them. CDR1 is MNHEY, CDR2 SVGAGI, per germline. CDR3 in DNA: TGTGCCAGCAGTTACTCGAAGTGGGGAAAGGAGGCTGAAGCTTTCTTT. Its protein product is CASSYSKWGKEAEAFF.

This clone occurred a few times. This chain links TRBV25-1 with TRBJ1-1; 7 positions agree with TRBD1. CDR1 and CDR2 from the germline V gene are MGHDK and SYGVNS. The CDR3 loop spans 13 amino acids. After removal of 0 bases from V and 7 bases from J, the junction contained 2 bases not matched to a gene. The CDR3 bases are TGTGCCAGCAGTGAATACAGGGGGAATGAAGCTTTCTTT. Protein product: CASSEYRGNEAFF.

The rearrangement links TRBV9 to TRBJ1-1; D may be TRBD1 (5 bases). CDR1 and CDR2 from the germline V gene are SGDLS and YYNGEE. The V gene lost 0 bases and the J gene lost 4 bases, with 7 bases spanning the gap. This CDR3 region has 13 residues. CDR3 loop: CASSVVGPTEAFF. The DNA for the CDR3 is TGTGCCAGCAGCGTAGTGGGGCCCACTGAAGCTTTCTTT.

This chain uses TRBV9 with TRBJ2-7; TRBD2 matches 12 bases. J gave up 3 bases and V 4 bases, and 11 bases lay outside the gene matches. The germline V gene encodes CDR1 SGDLS and CDR2 YYNGEE. The CDR3 is 17 residues long. CDR3 protein: CASSPGLAGYPGYEQYF. In nucleotides, the CDR3 is TGTGCCAGCAGCCCGGGACTAGCGGGTTACCCTGGCTACGAGCAGTACTTC.

This rearrangement joins TRBV18 to TRBJ2-7; the D is unclear. Looked up from germline, CDR1 is KGHSH and CDR2 is LQKENI. This CDR3 has 13 amino acids. V was trimmed by 4 bases and J by 3 bases, leaving 10 bases between them. The CDR3 region has the DNA TGTGCCAGCTCACTCGGCCTAGGCTACGAGCAGTACTTC. It specifies CASSLGLGYEQYF.

This clone was seen only a few times. The chain has TRBV5-4 and TRBJ2-2; 8 positions match TRBD1. J lost 5 bases, V lost 2 bases, and 5 bases had no gene match. The CDR3 has 15 residues. CDR1 SGHNT and CDR2 YYREEE come from the germline V gene (reference sequence). The CDR3 sequence is CASSFRGQGTGELFF. In DNA form, the CDR3 reads TGTGCCAGCAGCTTCAGGGGGCAGGGGACCGGGGAGCTGTTTTTT.

This clone has a handful of counts. The V gene is TRBV2, the J gene TRBJ2-1; TRBD2 agrees at 16 bases. The CDR3 spans 16 residues. Germline V lookup: CDR1 SNHLY, CDR2 FYNNEI. The V and J ends lost 8 bases and 6 bases, in that order; junction bases with no gene match: 7. CDR3 in DNA: TGTGCCAGCTTCATGGGACTAGCGGGAGGGCCCAATGAGCAGTTCTTC. It translates to CASFMGLAGGPNEQFF.

The rearrangement uses TRBV6-5 and TRBJ2-7, with D possibly being TRBD1 (6 bases). This CDR3 is 12 amino acids long. CDR1 is MNHEY and CDR2 is SVGAGI in the germline V gene. Trimming shortened V by 10 bases and J by 0 bases, and 10 bases separated the two germline ends. The CDR3 DNA is TGTGCCACCGGACAGTTCTCCTACGAGCAGTACTTC. Translating it yields CATGQFSYEQYF.

The chain employs TRBV7-2 and TRBJ1-5; a possible D gene is TRBD1 (5 bases). Trimming removed 5 bases from V and 6 bases from J, with 14 bases in between. CDR1 and CDR2 from the germline V gene are SGHTA and FQGNSA. The CDR3 covers 14 residues. The CDR3 sequence is CASSQREGTQPQHF. DNA for the CDR3: TGTGCCAGCAGCCAGAGGGAGGGGACTCAGCCCCAGCATTTT.

The chain uses TRBV13 and TRBJ1-2; TRBD1 matches 7 bases. Germline CDR1 and CDR2: PRHDT and FYEKMQ (reference sequence). This CDR3 has 15 residues. With V trimmed by 1 base and J by 0 bases, 2 bases remained unmatched. CDR3 in amino acids: CASSLVGTANYGYTF. In DNA form, the CDR3 reads TGTGCCAGCAGCTTAGTAGGGACAGCTAACTATGGCTACACCTTC. The variable domain in full, with the rest retrieved from reference TRBV13 and TRBJ1-2, is AAGVIQSPRHLIKEKRETATLKCYPIPRHDTVYWYQQGPGQDPQFLISFYEKMQSDKGSIPDRFSAQQFSDYHSELNMSSLELGDSALYFCASSLVGTANYGYTFGSGTRLTVV.

The V gene is TRBV7-2, the J gene TRBJ2-3; D is ambiguous. Per the germline V gene, CDR1 is SGHTA and CDR2 is FQGNSA. This CDR3 spans 13 amino acids. Trimming shortened V by 6 bases and J by 1 base, and 8 bases separated the two germline ends. CDR3 sequence reads: CASRRLGTDTQYF. The CDR3 DNA reads TGTGCCAGCAGGCGACTTGGCACAGATACGCAGTATTTT.

The rearrangement links TRBV28 to TRBJ2-1; D is undetermined. Looked up from germline, CDR1 is MDHEN and CDR2 is SYDVKM. The CDR3 extends over 14 amino acids. The V gene lost 3 bases and the J gene lost 3 bases, with 9 bases spanning the gap. Here the CDR3 reads CASSFNIHYNEQFF. CDR3 nucleotide sequence: TGTGCCAGCAGTTTTAACATACACTACAATGAGCAGTTCTTC.

V gene TRBV18 combines with J gene TRBJ1-1, with TRBD1 as a possible D gene (6 bases). V lost 2 bases to trimming and J lost 6 bases, with 10 bases between them. Germline V lookup: CDR1 KGHSH, CDR2 LQKENI. The CDR3 runs to 13 residues. Written as DNA, the CDR3 is TGTGCCAGCTCACCAGCAGAGGGGGCTGAAGCTTTCTTT. Protein product: CASSPAEGAEAFF. Looking up the rest from reference TRBV18 and TRBJ1-1 gives the full variable domain: NAGVMQNPRHLVRRRGQEARLRCSPMKGHSHVYWYRQLPEEGLKFMVYLQKENIIDESGMPKERFSAEFPKEGPSILRIQQVVRGDSAAYFCASSPAEGAEAFFGQGTRLTVV.

The chain joins TRBV18 to TRBJ2-3; D is unclear. CDR1 is KGHSH, CDR2 LQKENI, per germline. V was cut by 6 bases and J by 4 bases, with 20 bases left in between. The CDR3 sequence is 16 residues long. The CDR3 nucleotides read TGTGCCAGCTCCCCAGGCCCCCGAGCGACTTCAGATACGCAGTATTTT. Translated: CASSPGPRATSDTQYF.

The V and J genes are TRBV28 and TRBJ2-7, with 9 bases lining up with TRBD1. This CDR3 comprises 14 residues. The V and J ends lost 8 bases and 5 bases, in that order; junction bases with no gene match: 10. CDR1 is MDHEN and CDR2 is SYDVKM in the germline V gene. This CDR3 is CASSQRTGEHEQYF. CDR3 nucleotide sequence: TGTGCCAGCTCCCAGCGGACAGGGGAACACGAGCAGTACTTC. The full variable domain, its missing parts supplied by reference TRBV28 and TRBJ2-7, is DVKVTQSSRYLVKRTGEKVFLECVQDMDHENMFWYRQDPGLGLRLIYFSYDVKMKEKGDIPEGYSVSREKKERFSLILESASTNQTSMYLCASSQRTGEHEQYFGPGTRLTVT.

The chain employs TRBV11-2 and TRBJ2-2, with TRBD2 identical over 7 bases. V lost 5 bases and J lost 7; bases outside the gene matches: 10. The germline CDR1 and CDR2 sequences are SGHAT and FQNNGV. The CDR3 length is 15 residues. The CDR3 DNA sequence: TGTGCCAGCAGCGGATGGACTAGGAGTGGCGGGGAGCTGTTTTTT. It translates to CASSGWTRSGGELFF.

The V gene is TRBV4-3, the J gene TRBJ2-2; 10 bases map to TRBD2. This CDR3 is 18 amino acids long. V shed 0 bases, J shed 1 base, and the junction held 5 bases outside the gene matches. Germline loops: CDR1 LGHNA, CDR2 YSLEER. The DNA of the CDR3 is TGCGCCAGCAGCCAAGACGCTAGCGGGAGTAGGAACACCGGGGAGCTGTTTTTT. Translation gives CASSQDASGSRNTGELFF.

J is TRBJ2-7 and V is TRBV10-3; D might be TRBD2 (6 bases). CDR3 length: 16 amino acids. Germline V gene data show CDR1 as ENHRY and CDR2 as SYGVKD. The ends were cut back, 0 bases at V and 2 bases at J, with 14 bases in the middle. The CDR3: CAISESFAGLPYEQYF. The CDR3 DNA reads as TGTGCCATCAGTGAGTCGTTCGCGGGGCTTCCCTACGAGCAGTACTTC.